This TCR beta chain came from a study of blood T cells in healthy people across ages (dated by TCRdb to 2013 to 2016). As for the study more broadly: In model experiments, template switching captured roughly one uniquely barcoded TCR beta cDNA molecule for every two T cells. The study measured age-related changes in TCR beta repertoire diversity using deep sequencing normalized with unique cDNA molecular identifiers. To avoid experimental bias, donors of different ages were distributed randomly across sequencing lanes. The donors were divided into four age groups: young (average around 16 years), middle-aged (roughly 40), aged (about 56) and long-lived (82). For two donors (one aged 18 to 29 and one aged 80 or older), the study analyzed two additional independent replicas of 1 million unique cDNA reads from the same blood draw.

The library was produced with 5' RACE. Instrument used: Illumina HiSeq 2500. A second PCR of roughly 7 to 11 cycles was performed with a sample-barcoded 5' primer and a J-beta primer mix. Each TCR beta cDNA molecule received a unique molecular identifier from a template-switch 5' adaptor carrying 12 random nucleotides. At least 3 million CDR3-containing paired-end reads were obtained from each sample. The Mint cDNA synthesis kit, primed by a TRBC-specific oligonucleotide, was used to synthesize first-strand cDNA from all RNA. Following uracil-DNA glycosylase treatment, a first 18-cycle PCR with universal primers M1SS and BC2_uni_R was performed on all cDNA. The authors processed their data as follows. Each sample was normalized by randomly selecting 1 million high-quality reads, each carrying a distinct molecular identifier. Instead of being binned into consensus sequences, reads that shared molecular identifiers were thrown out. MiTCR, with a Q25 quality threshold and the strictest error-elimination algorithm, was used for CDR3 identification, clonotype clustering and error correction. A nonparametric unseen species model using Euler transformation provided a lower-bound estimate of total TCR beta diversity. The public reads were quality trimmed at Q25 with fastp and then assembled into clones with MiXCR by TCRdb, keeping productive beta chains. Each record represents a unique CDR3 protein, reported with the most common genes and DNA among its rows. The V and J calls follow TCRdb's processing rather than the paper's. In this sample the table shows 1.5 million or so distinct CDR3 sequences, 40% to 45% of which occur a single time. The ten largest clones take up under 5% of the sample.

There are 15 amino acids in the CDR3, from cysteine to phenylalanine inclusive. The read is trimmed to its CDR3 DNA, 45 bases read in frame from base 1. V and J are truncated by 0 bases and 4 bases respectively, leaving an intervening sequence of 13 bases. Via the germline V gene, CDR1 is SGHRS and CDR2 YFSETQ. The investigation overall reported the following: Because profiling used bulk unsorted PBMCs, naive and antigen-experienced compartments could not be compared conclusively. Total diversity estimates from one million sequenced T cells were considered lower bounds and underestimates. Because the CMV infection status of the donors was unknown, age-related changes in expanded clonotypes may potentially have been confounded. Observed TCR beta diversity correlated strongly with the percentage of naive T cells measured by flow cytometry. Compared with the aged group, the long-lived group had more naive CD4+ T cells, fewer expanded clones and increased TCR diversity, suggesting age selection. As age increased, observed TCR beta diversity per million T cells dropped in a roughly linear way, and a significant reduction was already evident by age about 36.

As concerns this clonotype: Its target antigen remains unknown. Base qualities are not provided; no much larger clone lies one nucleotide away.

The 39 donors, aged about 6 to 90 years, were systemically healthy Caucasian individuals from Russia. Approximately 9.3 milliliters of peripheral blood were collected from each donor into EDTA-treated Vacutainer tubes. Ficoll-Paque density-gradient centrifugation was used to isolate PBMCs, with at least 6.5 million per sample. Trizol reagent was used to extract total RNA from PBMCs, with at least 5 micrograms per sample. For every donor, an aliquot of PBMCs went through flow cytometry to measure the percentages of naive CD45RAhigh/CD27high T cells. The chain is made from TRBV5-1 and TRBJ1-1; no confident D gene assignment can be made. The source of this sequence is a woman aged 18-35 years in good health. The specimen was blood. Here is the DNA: TGCGCCAGCAGCTTGGCATTCGGGGTGGGCACTGAAGCTTTCTTT. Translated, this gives CASSLAFGVGTEAFF.